This entry lists 21 T cell receptor beta chains sequenced from one sample in a study of post-analysis software for immune sequencing data. The study's findings and limits: Controls showed lower frequencies than patients for a handful of TRBV segments, and TRBV5-6, TRBV5-1 and TRBV20-1 were among these.

Presence of unique molecular identifiers characterized the TCR beta cDNA libraries. TCRdb called the PCR reads again in MiXCR, with one record for every CDR3 protein. The sample has about 400,000 distinct CDR3 sequences, roughly 36% seen once. Antigens for these TCRs are unknown. Input material: blood. The receptors originated from a girl aged 5-17 years with multiple sclerosis.

This chain links TRBV25-1 with TRBJ2-5; 7 bases agree with TRBD1. Germline-derived CDR1 and CDR2 are MGHDK and SYGVNS. The CDR3 has 16 amino acids. The trim removed 1 base at V and 7 bases at J, leaving 12 bases unmatched. The CDR3 nucleotides read TGTGCCAGCAGTGAATCCGGGACAGTTCTTCCGGGGACCCAGTACTTC. Encoded protein: CASSESGTVLPGTQYF.

The chain uses TRBV7-2 and TRBJ1-2; a weak D match, TRBD1 (5 bases). This CDR3 contains 11 residues. Trimming stripped 3 bases from V and 6 bases from J, with 5 bases between. In germline, CDR1 is SGHTA, CDR2 FQGNSA. This CDR3 is CASSLTDGYTF. The CDR3 bases are TGTGCCAGCAGCTTGACAGATGGCTACACCTTC.

This clonotype has more than one count but fewer than ten. This chain uses TRBV12-3 or TRBV12-4 with TRBJ1-6; D gene ambiguous. This CDR3 region has 16 residues. Trimming took off 6 bases at V and 10 bases at J, with 22 bases between the two ends. The DNA for the CDR3 is TGTGCCAGCAGATCCCCCCCCCGGCGAGGTCAGTCACCCCTCCACTTT. Amino acids: CASRSPPRRGQSPLHF.

The chain is built from TRBV3-1 and TRBJ2-5, with a weak D call TRBD2 (5 bases). The V gene lost 6 bases and the J gene lost 1 base, with 15 bases spanning the gap. From germline, CDR1 is LGHDT and CDR2 YNNKEL (reference sequence). This CDR3 contains 15 residues. CDR3 sequence: CASSRPSRGQETQYF. The CDR3 coding sequence is TGTGCCAGCAGTCGCCCGAGCCGGGGCCAAGAGACCCAGTACTTC.

This chain connects TRBV5-1 to TRBJ2-1, with TRBD2 identical over 9 bases. From germline, CDR1 is SGHRS and CDR2 YFSETQ. The ends lost 4 bases at V and 2 bases at J; junction bases unmatched: 4. The CDR3 has 15 residues. CDR3 DNA sequence: TGCGCCAGCAGCAGGACTAGCGAACCCTACAATGAGCAGTTCTTC. This sequence encodes CASSRTSEPYNEQFF.

The V and J genes are TRBV6-4 and TRBJ1-2; no reliable D call. The length of the CDR3 is 10 residues. CDR1 and CDR2 (germline): MRHNA, SNTAGT. Trimming cost V 8 bases and J 5 bases, with 6 bases left between them. The CDR3 bases are TGTGCCAGCCCTGTTTATGGCTACACCTTC. Protein: CASPVYGYTF.

On this clonotype: This may come from a read error, since a much larger clone is one base off. The chain couples TRBV2 to TRBJ2-6; a possible D gene is TRBD1 (5 bases). CDR3 length: 14 amino acids. CDR1 and CDR2 from the germline V gene are SNHLY and FYNNEI. CDR3 coding DNA: TGTGCCAGCAGTGTAAGATCTGGGGCCAACGTCCGGACTTTC. Amino acid sequence: CASSVRSGANVRTF.

This sequence joins TRBV27 and TRBJ2-7; TRBD1 or TRBD2 may be the D gene (5 bases each). This CDR3 has 14 amino acids. Looked up from germline, CDR1 is MNHEY and CDR2 is SMNVEV (reference sequence). V lost 8 bases and J lost 2, with 16 bases in between. The CDR3 coding sequence is TGTGCCAGCGGACCGGGACGGATTCCCTACGAGCAGTACTTC. This gives the protein CASGPGRIPYEQYF.

This clonotype turned up a few times. This chain uses TRBV20-1 with TRBJ2-5; a possible D gene is TRBD1 (6 bases). V lost 5 bases and J lost 2, with 18 bases in between. The CDR3 length is 15 residues. Germline V gene lookup returns CDR1 DFQATT and CDR2 SNEGSKA (reference sequence). The CDR3 bases are TGCAGTGCTCCCATACAGGGAAATTCTCAAGAGACCCAGTACTTC. Translated: CSAPIQGNSQETQYF.

The chain has TRBV9 and TRBJ2-5, with D possibly matching TRBD2 (5 bases). This CDR3 has 14 residues. V was shortened by 4 bases and J by 11 bases, with 21 bases between the two germline ends. CDR1 is SGDLS, CDR2 YYNGEE, per germline. CDR3: CASSIEANPREQYF. The CDR3 DNA follows: TGTGCCAGCAGCATAGAGGCCAACCCAAGGGAGCAGTACTTC.

This clonotype was observed a handful of times. The chain is built from TRBV6-5 and TRBJ1-4; 9 nucleotides align to TRBD1. The CDR3 is 18 amino acids. The junction had 13 bases not matched to a gene; V was cut back by 0 bases and J by 8 bases. Germline V gene lookup returns CDR1 MNHEY and CDR2 SVGAGI. CDR3 nucleotide sequence: TGTGCCAGCAGTTACTCAGTCCCGGGACAGGGCCCTCGGGAAAAACTGTTTTTT. Protein: CASSYSVPGQGPREKLFF.

V gene TRBV4-2 combines with J gene TRBJ2-7; D perhaps matches TRBD2 (6 bases). The CDR3 contains 15 residues. V gave up 3 bases and J gave up 2 bases, with 14 bases separating them. The germline V gene encodes CDR1 LGHNA and CDR2 YNFKEQ. The CDR3 region has the DNA TGTGCCAGCAGCCATGGAGGGACTCAGACCTACGAGCAGTACTTC. Translation gives CASSHGGTQTYEQYF.

The chain joins TRBV12-3 or TRBV12-4 to TRBJ1-2; unclear D gene. The CDR3 sequence is 14 residues long. V lost 7 bases to trimming and J lost 8 bases, with 20 bases between them. The DNA of the CDR3 is TGTGCCAGCACGAACAAGCGCGGGAGGGTAGGCTACACCTTC. It yields the protein CASTNKRGRVGYTF.

A remark on this clonotype: Relative to the germline gene, one junction end is altered; a read error may explain this. The CDR3 protein is CASSKAGGPYDEQFF. The CDR3 DNA reads TGTGCCAGCAGTAAAGCGGGGGGGCCCTACGATGAGCAGTTCTTC. The chain uses TRBV6-1 and TRBJ2-1, with TRBD2 matching over 10 bases. Germline CDR1 is MNHNS and CDR2 is SASEGT. The length of the CDR3 is 15 residues.

The J gene is TRBJ1-6, the V gene TRBV3-1, with D unresolved. Trimming pared 0 bases from V and 10 bases from J, leaving 10 bases between. The CDR3 has 14 amino acids. Per the germline V gene, CDR1 is LGHDT and CDR2 is YNNKEL (reference sequence). CDR3 bases: TGTGCCAGCAGCCAAGATAGGCCGAGCTCACCCCTCCACTTT. Protein sequence: CASSQDRPSSPLHF.

The J gene is TRBJ1-2, the V gene TRBV12-3 or TRBV12-4; D call uncertain. The CDR3 contains 13 residues. Deletions cut 3 bases from V and 5 bases from J, with 10 bases between. CDR3 amino acids: CASSLGKAYGYTF. The CDR3, as DNA: TGTGCCAGCAGTTTGGGAAAGGCTTATGGCTACACCTTC.

This clonotype was counted a few times. J is TRBJ2-1 and V is TRBV6-5, with D uncertain. The germline V gene encodes CDR1 MNHEY and CDR2 SVGAGI. Trimming stripped 0 bases from V and 10 bases from J, with 13 bases between. The CDR3 has 14 amino acids. This CDR3 is CASSYSTVLREQFF. In DNA, the CDR3 is TGTGCCAGCAGTTACTCGACCGTTTTGAGGGAGCAGTTCTTC.

About this clonotype: An end of the junction differs from the germline gene, which may be a read error. The chain recombines TRBV6-4 with TRBJ2-4, with 7 bases aligning to TRBD2. The CDR3 is 14 residues long. The germline CDR1 and CDR2 sequences are MRHNA and SNTAGT. DNA for the CDR3: TGTGCCAGCGGTGAGTGGGGGGGGTCGAACATTCAGTACTTC. Protein: CASGEWGGSNIQYF.

This clonotype was detected many times. The chain couples TRBV6-5 to TRBJ1-2, with unresolved D. Trimming removed 7 bases from V and 5 bases from J, with 23 bases in between. In germline, CDR1 is MNHEY, CDR2 SVGAGI. The CDR3 is made up of 16 amino acids. CDR3 region: CASISTGAARRYGYTF. The CDR3 region has the DNA TGTGCCAGCATCTCGACGGGAGCCGCTCGACGTTATGGCTACACCTTC.

This clonotype was observed a handful of times. V usage is TRBV20-1 and J usage is TRBJ2-3; TRBD1 aligns across 7 bases. V lost 6 bases, J lost 4 bases, and 10 bases stayed unmatched. This CDR3 region has 14 residues. Per germline, CDR1 DFQATT and CDR2 SNEGSKA (reference sequence). The CDR3 is CSASRQGGADTQYF. The DNA of the CDR3 is TGCAGTGCCTCCCGACAGGGTGGCGCAGATACGCAGTATTTT.

This clonotype has just a few counts. The chain couples TRBV4-1 to TRBJ2-1, with 7 nucleotides matching TRBD1. Unmatched junction bases numbered 5, after V lost 0 bases and J lost 0 bases. Per germline, CDR1 MGHRA and CDR2 YSYEKL. The CDR3 has 17 amino acids. The CDR3 sequence: CASSQDKRDSSYNEQFF. The CDR3 nucleotides are TGCGCCAGCAGCCAAGATAAGAGGGACAGCTCCTACAATGAGCAGTTCTTC.